The rows below give T cell receptor beta chains drawn from one sample of a study of blood T cell repertoires in COVID-19. Sequenced by immunoSEQ multiplex PCR; TCRdb stores in-frame clones only, minus some. The table includes 55,000 to 75,000 clones, roughly 84% detected once. Sequencing was performed on peripheral blood. All receptors come from a man older than 75 with COVID-19, enrolled during active disease. CDR3s include the opening cysteine and the closing phenylalanine or tryptophan. The D gene is left open where the match is weak. Rows give clone size only sometimes, using once, few, many, or a class for an expanded clone.

CASSVTGTPGELFF	TGTGCCAGCAGTGTCACCGGGACTCCTGGGGAGCTGTTTTTT	14	.	.	TRBV6-4	TRBJ2-2
CASSLTGPDGYTF	TGCGCCAGCAGTTTGACAGGGCCCGATGGCTACACCTTC	13	.	TRBD1	TRBV5-1	TRBJ1-2
CASSSYKPGEQYF	TGTGCCAGCAGTTCTTACAAGCCGGGGGAGCAGTACTTC	13	few	.	TRBV28	TRBJ2-7
CAWRNTNTEAFF	TGTGCCTGGAGAAACACGAACACTGAAGCTTTCTTT	12	.	.	TRBV30	TRBJ1-1
CSVVQAPEAFF	TGCAGCGTTGTACAGGCCCCTGAAGCTTTCTTT	11	.	.	TRBV29-1	TRBJ1-1
CASSIQRGGDGELFF	TGTGCCAGTAGTATACAGCGGGGGGGCGACGGGGAGCTGTTTTTT	15	.	TRBD2	TRBV19	TRBJ2-2
CASSLSGTAGETQYF	TGTGCCAGCAGCTTATCTGGTACAGCTGGGGAGACCCAGTACTTC	15	.	.	TRBV7-2	TRBJ2-5
CSVRDSFYGYTF	TGCAGCGTCCGAGACAGTTTTTATGGCTACACCTTC	12	.	.	TRBV29-1	TRBJ1-2
CASSSDIREQYF	TGTGCCAGCAGCTCGGACATACGGGAGCAGTACTTC	12	.	.	TRBV11-1	TRBJ2-7
CASSPPFGGRETQYF	TGTGCCAGCAGCCCCCCTTTCGGGGGACGGGAGACCCAGTACTTC	15	.	.	TRBV9	TRBJ2-5
CAWRPPGQLYTEAFF	TGTGCCTGGAGACCGCCGGGACAGTTATACACTGAAGCTTTCTTT	15	.	TRBD1	TRBV30	TRBJ1-1
CASRGRTGHEKLFF	TGTGCCAGCAGGGGAAGGACAGGCCATGAAAAACTGTTTTTT	14	.	TRBD1	TRBV28	TRBJ1-4
CASSPGASGRANEQFF	TGTGCCAGCAGCCCAGGGGCTAGCGGGAGGGCCAATGAGCAGTTCTTC	16	.	TRBD2	TRBV9	TRBJ2-1
CASSVPRDLANTGELFF	TGTGCCAGCAGCGTTCCCCGGGACTTAGCGAACACCGGGGAGCTGTTTTTT	17	.	.	TRBV9	TRBJ2-2
CASSLTGVNYGYTF	TGTGCCAGCAGTCTGACAGGCGTTAACTATGGCTACACCTTC	14	.	.	TRBV7-6	TRBJ1-2
CSVGQGKADTQYF	TGCAGCGTGGGACAGGGTAAGGCAGATACGCAGTATTTT	13	.	TRBD1	TRBV29-1	TRBJ2-3
CASGLVVRINEKLFF	TGTGCTAGTGGTTTGGTTGTGAGAATTAATGAAAAACTGTTTTTT	15	few	.	TRBV12-5	TRBJ1-4
CASSRGQTRETQYF	TGTGCCAGCAGTCGGGGACAGACCCGAGAGACCCAGTACTTC	14	.	TRBD1	TRBV7-9	TRBJ2-5
CASSSPITGTFYGYTF	TGTGCCAGCAGTTCCCCGATTACAGGAACCTTCTATGGCTACACCTTC	16	once	.	TRBV28	TRBJ1-2
CASSSQRGRGNSPLHF	TGTGCCAGCAGCTCCCAGAGAGGGCGGGGAAATTCACCCCTCCACTTT	16	.	.	TRBV7-8	TRBJ1-6
CASENSQRLTGELFF	TGTGCCAGCGAAAACAGTCAGCGGTTAACCGGGGAGCTGTTTTTT	15	.	.	TRBV28	TRBJ2-2
CASSQRQGWHGYTF	TGTGCCAGCAGCCAGAGACAGGGTTGGCATGGCTACACCTTC	14	once	TRBD1	TRBV9	TRBJ1-2
CASSLTGVSGNTIYF	TGTGCCAGCAGCCTTACAGGAGTCTCTGGAAACACCATATATTTT	15	.	.	TRBV9	TRBJ1-3
CASSIQGTTEAFF	TGTGCCAGCAGTATCCAGGGTACCACTGAAGCTTTCTTT	13	.	.	TRBV6-2/TRBV6-3	TRBJ1-1
CASSKPDRDDTEAFF	TGTGCCAGCAGCAAGCCGGACAGGGATGACACTGAAGCTTTCTTT	15	.	.	TRBV21-1	TRBJ1-1
CATSDSRAGDTEAFF	TGTGCCACCAGTGATTCGAGGGCGGGGGACACTGAAGCTTTCTTT	15	few	.	TRBV24-1	TRBJ1-1
CASSSSPTGKGYTF	TGTGCCAGCAGCTCGTCCCCGACAGGGAAGGGCTACACCTTC	14	.	TRBD1	TRBV7-2	TRBJ1-2
CASSLPGGQETQYF	TGTGCCAGCAGCTTACCGGGGGGGCAAGAGACCCAGTACTTC	14	few	TRBD2	TRBV7-9	TRBJ2-5
CASSLGGGTTIYNEQFF	TGTGCCAGCAGCTTGGGAGGCGGGACTACAATATACAATGAGCAGTTCTTC	17	few	TRBD2	TRBV5-4	TRBJ2-1
CASSSEQDLETQYF	TGTGCCAGCAGCTCGGAACAGGATTTGGAGACCCAGTACTTC	14	few	.	TRBV7-9	TRBJ2-5
CASSEGPAQGWETQYF	TGTGCCAGCAGCGAAGGGCCCGCTCAGGGGTGGGAGACCCAGTACTTC	16	.	.	TRBV9	TRBJ2-5
CATSDRGGTNEKLFF	TGTGCCACCAGTGATCGGGGGGGAACTAATGAAAAACTGTTTTTT	15	.	.	TRBV24-1	TRBJ1-4
CASGGRGSNTEAFF	TGTGCCTCTGGGGGCCGGGGATCGAACACTGAAGCTTTCTTT	14	few	.	TRBV7-2	TRBJ1-1
CASSIVYQPQHF	TGTGCCAGTAGTATTGTCTATCAGCCCCAGCATTTT	12	.	.	TRBV19	TRBJ1-5
CASSLAQVGRYSNQPQHF	TGTGCCAGCAGTTTGGCCCAGGTAGGCCGCTATAGCAATCAGCCCCAGCATTTT	18	.	.	TRBV28	TRBJ1-5
CASSSGQGSQPQHF	TGTGCCAGCAGTTCCGGACAGGGGAGTCAGCCCCAGCATTTT	14	.	TRBD1	TRBV6-1	TRBJ1-5
CASSALAGGRDTQYF	TGTGCCAGCAGCGCGCTAGCGGGGGGAAGAGATACGCAGTATTTT	15	.	TRBD2	TRBV9	TRBJ2-3
CASSQGAATNEKLFF	TGTGCCAGCTCACAGGGGGCTGCAACTAATGAAAAACTGTTTTTT	15	.	TRBD1	TRBV18	TRBJ1-4
CASSYTLAGYNEQFF	TGTGCCAGCAGTTACACCCTAGCGGGGTACAATGAGCAGTTCTTC	15	.	TRBD2	TRBV6-5	TRBJ2-1
CASSGAAFNYGYTF	TGCGCCAGCAGTGGGGCAGCGTTTAACTATGGCTACACCTTC	14	.	.	TRBV5-1	TRBJ1-2
CASSHDSNEKLFF	TGCGCCAGCAGTCACGACAGTAATGAAAAACTGTTTTTT	13	.	.	TRBV5-1	TRBJ1-4
CAWSRTLGTEAFF	TGTGCCTGGAGCCGGACTCTGGGGACTGAAGCTTTCTTT	13	few	.	TRBV30	TRBJ1-1
CASSPGSGRNQPQHF	TGTGCCAGCAGTCCGGGGTCGGGTCGCAATCAGCCCCAGCATTTT	15	.	.	TRBV6-5	TRBJ1-5
CASSQEGQGDVEQYF	TGTGCCAGCAGCCAAGAAGGCCAGGGTGATGTCGAGCAGTACTTC	15	once	.	TRBV4-2	TRBJ2-7
CASSLTRETPLHF	TGTGCCAGCAGCTTGACTAGAGAAACACCCCTCCACTTT	13	.	.	TRBV5-5	TRBJ1-6
CAISLNGGQGGTEAFF	TGTGCCATCAGTCTGAACGGTGGGCAGGGAGGAACTGAAGCTTTCTTT	16	.	.	TRBV10-3	TRBJ1-1
CASRSRRGGGQPQHF	TGTGCCAGCAGGAGTCGAAGGGGAGGAGGGCAGCCCCAGCATTTT	15	.	.	TRBV5-6	TRBJ1-5
CSVLPGGGQPQHF	TGCAGCGTCCTACCAGGGGGCGGTCAGCCCCAGCATTTT	13	.	TRBD1	TRBV29-1	TRBJ1-5
CASSQAPREQFF	TGTGCCAGCAGCCAAGCCCCGCGGGAGCAGTTCTTC	12	.	.	TRBV14	TRBJ2-1
CSASGDRSNTEAFF	TGCAGTGCTAGTGGGGACAGGTCGAACACTGAAGCTTTCTTT	14	.	TRBD1	TRBV20-1	TRBJ1-1
CASSPGTEQETQYF	TGTGCCAGCTCACCTGGGACAGAGCAAGAGACCCAGTACTTC	14	once	TRBD1	TRBV18	TRBJ2-5
CASTTHKTGGGNVNQPQHF	TGCGCCAGCACCACTCACAAAACGGGCGGGGGGAACGTCAATCAGCCCCAGCATTTT	19	.	.	TRBV5-1	TRBJ1-5
CASSPQGGELFF	TGTGCCAGCAGCCCCCAGGGCGGGGAGCTGTTTTTT	12	.	.	TRBV9	TRBJ2-2
CASSQWGLAGGGTGELFF	TGTGCCAGCAGCCAATGGGGACTAGCGGGAGGTGGGACCGGGGAGCTGTTTTTT	18	.	TRBD2	TRBV3-1/TRBV3-2	TRBJ2-2